This T cell receptor (beta chain) was recorded in a study of cytomegalovirus exposure and HLA in healthy donors. CDR1 and CDR2 (germline): SEHNR, FQNEAQ (reference sequence). Trimming took off 5 bases at V and 0 bases at J, with 17 bases between the two ends. The CDR3 runs 17 residues. PCR used 60 Vbeta primers and 13 Jbeta primers. Only in-frame clones appear in the TCRdb table, and some are missing; sequencing was by immunoSEQ multiplex PCR. This table holds some 180,000 clones, around 73% found once. The chain carries TRBV7-9 and TRBJ2-1, with a tentative D call TRBD1 (7 bases). The clonotype comes from a woman between 18 and 30 years old in good health and CMV-seropositive. Source material: PBMCs. In DNA form, the CDR3 reads TGTGCCAGCAGCCGGCAGGGGGGTGGGGCCTCCTACAATGAGCAGTTCTTC. Amino acids: CASSRQGGGASYNEQFF. Full variable domain (missing parts from reference TRBV7-9 and TRBJ2-1): DTGVSQNPRHKITKRGQNVTFRCDPISEHNRLYWYRQTLGQGPEFLTYFQNEAQLEKSRLLSDRFSAERPKGSFSTLEIQRTEQGDSAMYLCASSRQGGGASYNEQFFGPGTRLTVL.